The following is a T cell receptor (beta chain) sequence with its context. This record belongs to a study of OX40 agonist ivuxolimab in advanced cancers. Measured with immunoSEQ multiplex PCR; TCRdb has only the in-frame clones, and not every one. This sample has under 150,000 clones, with about 92% found just once. Germline V gene data show CDR1 as MNHEY and CDR2 as SVGAGI. The CDR3 runs to 15 residues. The ends lost 0 bases at V and 4 bases at J; junction bases unmatched: 6. Sequenced material: CD4+ or CD8+ T cells sorted from blood, taken in a trial of the OX40 agonist ivuxolimab. The sequence was collected from an adult with an advanced solid tumor such as melanoma, head and neck, liver or kidney cancer. This chain links TRBV6-5 with TRBJ2-7; TRBD2 matches 7 bases. In DNA form, the CDR3 reads TGTGCCAGCAGTTACTCGAGAAGCGGGACTTACGAGCAGTACTTC. Protein: CASSYSRSGTYEQYF.